One sample yielded the 14 T cell receptor beta chains listed below, sequenced in a study of regulatory T cells in long-lasting Graves disease. Investigators prepared the TCR beta libraries by applying iRepertoire HTBI primers and Arm-PCR of CDR3 regions. TCRdb reprocessed the multiplex PCR reads via MiXCR and lists one record per CDR3 protein. The data show more than 300,000 distinct CDR3 sequences, around 15% seen once. The time point: newly diagnosed GD, antithyroid drugs for less than 3 months. Making the TCR library involved RNA that had been extracted from PBMCs. Sequencing used peripheral blood mononuclear cells (PBMCs), obtained at new diagnosis, from a patient treated with antithyroid drugs. The receptors here all came from a female donor with Graves disease.

This clonotype was counted many times. V and J are TRBV11-2 and TRBJ1-2; D is unclear. With 5 bases removed from V and 2 bases from J, the gap between germline ends came to 6 bases. The CDR3 contains 12 residues. Germline CDR1 is SGHAT and CDR2 is FQNNGV. The CDR3 nucleotides are TGTGCCAGCAGCACCTACAACTATGGCTACACCTTC. Protein product: CASSTYNYGYTF.

This clonotype was seen many times. The chain uses TRBV7-9 and TRBJ2-2; D remains unclear. Germline-derived CDR1 and CDR2 are SEHNR and FQNEAQ (reference sequence). The CDR3 loop spans 17 amino acids. V was clipped by 4 bases and J by 5 bases, with 20 bases between them. In DNA form, the CDR3 reads TGTGCCAGCAGCTCCATTAGGATTGTGAGTGGGACCGGGGAGCTGTTTTTT. Amino acid sequence: CASSSIRIVSGTGELFF.

The chain carries TRBV7-3 and TRBJ2-3; no firm D call. Germline V CDR1 and CDR2: SGHTA, FQGTGA. The CDR3 is 16 amino acids. V lost 1 base and J lost 0, with 11 bases in between. This CDR3 is CASSLRHELSTDTQYF. The CDR3 nucleotides are TGTGCCAGCAGCTTAAGGCACGAACTTAGCACAGATACGCAGTATTTT.

The sample holds many counts of this clonotype. V and J are TRBV19 and TRBJ2-3; TRBD2 aligns across 11 bases. Germline CDR1 reads LNHDA; CDR2 reads SQIVND (reference sequence). This CDR3 has 16 amino acids. Trimming took 5 bases from V and 6 from J; bases not matched to a gene: 10. The CDR3 coding sequence is TGTGCCAGTAGTGATACTAGCGGGAGAATGTCCGATACGCAGTATTTT. Translation gives CASSDTSGRMSDTQYF.

This clonotype showed up many times. The gene calls are TRBV5-4 and TRBJ2-3, with a weak D call TRBD2 (5 bases). This CDR3 has 16 residues. Trimming shortened V by 4 bases and J by 2 bases, and 17 bases separated the two germline ends. Germline CDR1 and CDR2: SGHNT and YYREEE (reference sequence). CDR3: CASSLGEDKITDTQYF. CDR3 DNA: TGTGCCAGCAGCCTCGGGGAAGACAAAATCACAGATACGCAGTATTTT.

This clonotype was counted many times. The genes are TRBV4-1 and TRBJ1-1; TRBD1 is a possible D gene (6 bases). Trimming removed 2 bases at V and 4 bases at J, with 11 bases between. The CDR3 loop spans 14 amino acids. Germline CDR1 is MGHRA and CDR2 is YSYEKL. The CDR3 DNA follows: TGCGCCAGCAGCCAAAGCCACAGGGCCACTGAAGCTTTCTTT. Protein: CASSQSHRATEAFF.

In this sample, this clonotype turned up many times. The genes are TRBV28 and TRBJ1-1; D gene unclear. The CDR3 is 15 amino acids. Trimming took off 4 bases at V and 0 bases at J, with 12 bases between the two ends. The germline CDR1 and CDR2 sequences are MDHEN and SYDVKM. CDR3 nucleotides: TGTGCCAGCAGTTCCTTCGGGCAGCTGAACACTGAAGCTTTCTTT. Protein sequence: CASSSFGQLNTEAFF. Filled out from reference TRBV28 and TRBJ1-1, the complete variable domain reads DVKVTQSSRYLVKRTGEKVFLECVQDMDHENMFWYRQDPGLGLRLIYFSYDVKMKEKGDIPEGYSVSREKKERFSLILESASTNQTSMYLCASSSFGQLNTEAFFGQGTRLTVV.

This clonotype has a count of ten or more. V and J are TRBV29-1 and TRBJ2-1; TRBD2 matches 7 bases. The trim removed 5 bases at V and 4 bases at J, leaving 8 bases unmatched. Germline CDR1 and CDR2: SQVTM and ANQGSEA. The CDR3 is 14 amino acids. The CDR3 DNA reads TGCAGCGTTCAGGCGGGAGCAGGGTACAATGAGCAGTTCTTC. Translating gives CSVQAGAGYNEQFF.

This clonotype occurred many times. The chain joins TRBV2 to TRBJ2-2; D call uncertain. V was clipped by 5 bases and J by 5 bases, with 9 bases between them. Germline V lookup: CDR1 SNHLY, CDR2 FYNNEI. The CDR3 runs to 13 residues. The CDR3 protein is CASSSYRTGELFF. CDR3 coding DNA: TGTGCCAGCAGTTCATACAGAACCGGGGAGCTGTTTTTT.

This clonotype has a count of ten or more. V is TRBV2 and J is TRBJ1-2; weak D call: TRBD1 (5 bases). V was trimmed by 0 bases and J by 8 bases, leaving 10 bases between them. Germline V lookup: CDR1 SNHLY, CDR2 FYNNEI. The CDR3 runs to 13 residues. In nucleotides, the CDR3 is TGTGCCAGCAGTGAAGCAGCAGGGAACGGCTACACCTTC. It translates to CASSEAAGNGYTF.

The chain links TRBV30 to TRBJ2-7, with 7 bases lining up with TRBD1. V lost 2 bases, J lost 5 bases, and 9 bases stayed unmatched. Germline-derived CDR1 and CDR2 are GTSNPN and SVGIG (reference sequence). CDR3 length: 14 amino acids. CDR3: CAWSRNRGWNEQYF. The CDR3 region has the DNA TGTGCCTGGAGTAGAAACAGGGGCTGGAACGAGCAGTACTTC.

There are many counts of this clonotype. The chain joins TRBV6-1 to TRBJ1-5; D is uncertain. CDR3 length: 12 residues. Trimming pared 9 bases from V and 0 bases from J, leaving 6 bases between. Germline-derived CDR1 and CDR2 are MNHNS and SASEGT. CDR3 region: CASGYSNQPQHF. CDR3 DNA sequence: TGTGCCAGTGGTTATAGCAATCAGCCCCAGCATTTT.

This clonotype was counted at least ten times. The V and J genes are TRBV28 and TRBJ2-3; 10 nucleotides match TRBD2. J gave up 3 bases and V 7 bases, and 7 bases lay outside the gene matches. Germline loops: CDR1 MDHEN, CDR2 SYDVKM. This CDR3 is built from 15 residues. The CDR3 is CASTSGSFRTDTQYF. As DNA, the CDR3 is TGTGCCAGCACTAGCGGGAGCTTTAGGACAGATACGCAGTATTTT.

Here the CDR3 reads CASSRGLNTGELFF. As DNA, the CDR3 is TGTGCCAGCAGCCGGGGACTTAACACCGGGGAGCTGTTTTTT. The rearrangement uses TRBV4-2 and TRBJ2-2; a weak D match, TRBD2 (6 bases). CDR3 length: 14 amino acids. CDR1 is LGHNA and CDR2 is YNFKEQ in the germline V gene. The V gene lost 4 bases and the J gene lost 2 bases, with 8 bases spanning the gap.